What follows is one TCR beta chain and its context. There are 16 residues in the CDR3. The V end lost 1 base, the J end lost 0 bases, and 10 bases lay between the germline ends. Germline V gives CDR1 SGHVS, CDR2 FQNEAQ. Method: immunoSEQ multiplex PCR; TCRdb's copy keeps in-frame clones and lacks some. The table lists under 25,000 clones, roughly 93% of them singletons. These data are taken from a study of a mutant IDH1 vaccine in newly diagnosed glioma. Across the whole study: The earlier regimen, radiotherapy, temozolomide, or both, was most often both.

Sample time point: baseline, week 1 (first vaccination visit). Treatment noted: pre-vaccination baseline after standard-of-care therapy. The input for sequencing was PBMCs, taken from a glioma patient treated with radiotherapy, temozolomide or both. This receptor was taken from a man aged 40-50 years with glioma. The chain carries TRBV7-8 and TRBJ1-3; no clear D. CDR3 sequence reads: CASSLDGQSSGNTIYF. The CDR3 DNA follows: TGTGCCAGCAGCTTAGATGGCCAGAGCTCTGGAAACACCATATATTTT.